These 14 T cell receptor beta chains came from one sample sequenced in a study of blood T cell repertoires in COVID-19. The data were produced by immunoSEQ multiplex PCR, yet TCRdb's version contains in-frame clones alone and is incomplete. The sample includes 250,000 to 300,000 clones, about 90% of them seen just once. Sample: PBMCs or T cells enriched from blood (not recorded which). All receptors come from a woman aged 45-65 years who had been exposed to COVID-19.

The gene calls are TRBV19 and TRBJ1-5; D is ambiguous. There are 14 residues in the CDR3. Germline CDR1 LNHDA, CDR2 SQIVND (reference sequence). V was clipped by 6 bases and J by 2 bases, with 11 bases between them. CDR3: CASSRMSGNQPQHF. CDR3 bases: TGTGCCAGTAGCCGAATGTCGGGCAATCAGCCCCAGCATTTT.

The chain links TRBV25-1 to TRBJ1-1, with D possibly TRBD1 on 6 matching bases. This CDR3 is built from 14 residues. Trimming left V 4 bases short and J 4 bases short, with 13 bases between. CDR1 and CDR2 from the germline V gene are MGHDK and SYGVNS. The CDR3 sequence is CASSVTGRVTEAFF. As DNA, the CDR3 is TGTGCCAGCAGTGTGACAGGAAGGGTCACTGAAGCTTTCTTT.

J is TRBJ1-2 and V is TRBV3-1 (or the pseudogene TRBV3-2); TRBD1 matches 12 bases. CDR3 length: 15 amino acids. Germline-derived CDR1 and CDR2 are LGHDT and YNNKEL (reference sequence). The V and J ends lost 3 bases and 10 bases, in that order; junction bases with no gene match: 9. The CDR3: CASSQRGQGAPLYTF. The CDR3, as DNA: TGTGCCAGCAGCCAGAGGGGACAGGGGGCCCCTCTCTACACCTTC.

This chain connects TRBV5-1 to TRBJ2-7, with 12 bases fitting TRBD2. The CDR3 sequence is 14 residues long. Per germline, CDR1 SGHRS and CDR2 YFSETQ. J lost 2 bases, V lost 3 bases, and 0 bases had no gene match. CDR3 nucleotides: TGCGCCAGCAGCTCTAGCGGGGGGGCCTACGAGCAGTACTTC. As protein: CASSSSGGAYEQYF.

CDR3: CASSLGGGLTDTQYF. CDR3 DNA: TGTGCCAGCAGCTTAGGCGGGGGCCTCACAGATACGCAGTATTTT. The chain couples TRBV7-9 to TRBJ2-3; possibly TRBD2 for D (7 bases). The CDR3 runs 15 residues. Trimming took 1 base from V and 2 from J, leaving 10 bases between them. Germline assignment: CDR1 SEHNR and CDR2 FQNEAQ (reference sequence).

The chain recombines TRBV7-9 with TRBJ2-7; D is uncertain. The germline V gene encodes CDR1 SEHNR and CDR2 FQNEAQ (reference sequence). Trimming shortened V by 5 bases and J by 1 base, and 6 bases separated the two germline ends. The CDR3 runs 12 residues. CDR3 coding DNA: TGTGCCAGCAGCCATGTTTCCTACGAGCAGTACTTC. Its protein is CASSHVSYEQYF.

The chain has TRBV10-2 and TRBJ1-3; tentative D call: TRBD1 (5 bases). Per the germline V gene, CDR1 is WSHSY and CDR2 is SAAADI. This CDR3 is 13 amino acids long. The V end lost 0 bases, the J end lost 10 bases, and 10 bases lay between the germline ends. The chain's CDR3 is CASSESQGMTIYF. The CDR3 DNA is TGCGCCAGCAGTGAGTCCCAGGGAATGACCATATATTTT.

The rearrangement uses TRBV14 and TRBJ2-7; D perhaps matches TRBD1 (6 bases). CDR3 length: 15 amino acids. In germline, CDR1 is SGHDN, CDR2 FVKESK. Trimming pared 7 bases from V and 4 bases from J, leaving 20 bases between. CDR3 region: CASTTGIDVSYEQYF. CDR3 DNA: TGTGCCAGCACCACAGGGATTGATGTTTCGTACGAGCAGTACTTC.

The chain uses TRBV4-1 and TRBJ1-6, with a possible D match to TRBD1 (5 bases). CDR1 and CDR2 (germline): MGHRA, YSYEKL. V gave up 3 bases and J gave up 2 bases, with 20 bases separating them. The CDR3 loop spans 19 amino acids. CDR3 in DNA: TGCGCCAGCAGCCACACACCCGGCGGGGGGAAAACCTATAATTCACCCCTCCACTTT. Protein: CASSHTPGGGKTYNSPLHF.

V usage is TRBV12-5 and J usage is TRBJ2-3; 9 nucleotides align to TRBD2. Losses at the gene ends were 0 bases for V and 1 base for J; bases not matched to a gene: 11. Germline V gives CDR1 LGHNT, CDR2 FRNRAP. The CDR3 loop spans 19 amino acids. CDR3 region: CASGLVLPASGEGTDTQYF. As DNA, the CDR3 is TGTGCTAGTGGTTTGGTACTCCCCGCTAGCGGGGAAGGCACAGATACGCAGTATTTT.

The rearrangement uses TRBV2 and TRBJ2-2; 8 bases agree with TRBD1. The germline CDR1 and CDR2 sequences are SNHLY and FYNNEI. V was pared by 6 bases and J by 6 bases, with 6 bases of the junction left unmatched. CDR3 length: 14 amino acids. This chain's CDR3 is CASRGQAGAGELFF. As DNA, the CDR3 is TGTGCCAGCAGGGGACAGGCTGGGGCCGGGGAGCTGTTTTTT.

This chain links TRBV2 with TRBJ1-6, with 12 positions matching TRBD1. This CDR3 spans 15 amino acids. CDR1 is SNHLY, CDR2 FYNNEI, per germline. With 6 bases clipped from V and 8 bases from J, the junction kept 5 bases outside the gene matches. DNA of the CDR3: TGTGCCAGCAGGGCGGGACAGGGGGCTTATTCACCCCTCCACTTT. Its protein is CASRAGQGAYSPLHF.

The CDR3 protein is CASSPNRGETQYF. DNA for the CDR3: TGTGCCAGCAGTCCCAACAGGGGGGAGACCCAGTACTTC. This chain uses TRBV12-3 or TRBV12-4 with TRBJ2-5, with TRBD1 matching 8 bases. With V trimmed by 5 bases and J by 5 bases, 4 bases remained unmatched. The CDR3 is 13 residues long.

The V call is TRBV5-1, the J call TRBJ2-2, with D maybe TRBD2 (6 bases). Trimming pared 3 bases from V and 5 bases from J, leaving 14 bases between. Germline CDR1 is SGHRS and CDR2 is YFSETQ. This CDR3 region has 15 residues. CDR3 region: CASSSSEARTGELFF. As DNA, the CDR3 is TGCGCCAGCAGCTCTAGCGAGGCAAGGACCGGGGAGCTGTTTTTT.